This TCR beta chain was captured in a study of PD-L1 blockade in urothelial cancer. The overall study: Intravenous atezolizumab, 1,200 mg every 3 weeks, was begun by patients in the mid-2010s. The patients had undergone anywhere from 0 to 3 prior chemotherapy regimens. Researchers found blood samples held a median of roughly 140,000 T cells.

Method: immunoSEQ multiplex PCR; TCRdb's copy keeps in-frame clones and lacks some. Among about 82,000 clones listed, around 87% were seen once. From germline, CDR1 is LNHNV and CDR2 YYDKDF (reference sequence). CDR3 size: 14 residues. V lost 3 bases and J lost 12; bases outside the gene matches: 4. This TCR came from a woman aged 70-85 years with urothelial cancer. The chain employs TRBV15 and TRBJ2-1; 14 nucleotides line up with TRBD2. The source material was PBMCs, sampled around atezolizumab (anti-PD-L1) treatment. CDR3 sequence reads: CATSRGLAGEWQFF. The CDR3 DNA sequence: TGTGCCACCAGCAGGGGACTAGCGGGAGAGTGGCAGTTCTTC.